The clone carrying this T cell receptor (beta chain) was counted between two and nine times. Its antigen is unknown. Germline lookup yields CDR1 SGHRS and CDR2 YFSETQ. Between the trimmed V and J ends, which lost 4 bases and 6 bases, there was a span of 14 bases. The CDR3 loop spans 14 amino acids. Sequencing used immunoSEQ multiplex PCR; TCRdb keeps in-frame clones, though not all of them. The repertoire holds roughly 1,200 clones, with approximately 86% as singletons. This record comes from a study of graft-versus-host responses after intestinal transplantation. Study as a whole: As for transplant type, recipients had multivisceral, liver-intestinal, or isolated intestinal grafts. Every recipient had anti-thymocyte globulin induction and approximately three years of tacrolimus plus steroids. Study-wide results and caveats: Circulating GvH clone levels at their peak were associated with HvG declines (early post-transplant). Detection of GvH clones occurred in recipient marrow, and some had their first appearance in ileum or blood.

The sequences come from PBMCs, collected 7 days after intestinal transplantation. The clonotype was recovered from a human patient who received an intestinal transplant, so some T cells may come from the graft donor. The J gene is TRBJ2-1, the V gene TRBV5-1; D might be TRBD2 (5 bases). CDR3 protein: CASSHGKLSNEQFF. DNA for the CDR3: TGCGCCAGCAGCCACGGGAAACTCAGCAATGAGCAGTTCTTC.